The T cell receptor beta chain under discussion was sequenced for a study of shared clonotypes between healthy human individuals. About the study: The cohort had two women and three men, ages 18 to 49. Every donor yielded three CD4 naive, three CD4 memory, two CD8 naive and one CD8 memory plate.

Selected positively for CCR7 and CD45RO-negative, naive CD8 cells excluded terminally differentiated effector memory CD45RA+ cells. The study drew all its donors from Caucasian adults living in Nashville, Tennessee. Study results and limitations: Estimated richness values were generally larger in naive subsets than in memory subsets.

Germline V gives CDR1 SGHDT, CDR2 YYEEEE. The CDR3 length is 13 residues. Unmatched junction bases numbered 2, after V lost 3 bases and J lost 5 bases. Sequencing was performed with immunoSEQ multiplex PCR; in TCRdb, only in-frame clones are kept and a portion is missing. Of about 1.9 million clones listed, around 95% are singletons. Remarks on this clone: What it binds is not known. Other DNA variants within this sample encode the same CDR3.

The sequenced material came from naive CD8+ T cells from PBMCs. The V call is TRBV5-6, the J call TRBJ2-7, with 10 bases lining up with TRBD1. This TCR was sampled from a young man in good health. Some clones in this sample may be carry-over from other donors' samples. The CDR3: CASSWDRGNEQYF. Here the CDR3 DNA reads TGTGCCAGCAGCTGGGACAGGGGCAACGAGCAGTACTTC.